This T cell receptor (beta chain) was sequenced during a study of blood T cell repertoires in COVID-19. As for the study in general: The United States, Italy and Spain supplied acute and convalescent COVID-19 samples. In each case, the material was cDNA or gDNA derived from T cells, B-cell-depleted T cells, or PBMCs.

Authors' analysis steps: Estimates of nucleated cell counts were drawn from the amplification of reference gene primers. Libraries were prepared by immunoSEQ multiplex PCR; TCRdb keeps only in-frame clonotypes and omits some of them. V and J calls and clone size are copied from that table; D and trimming were computed from the DNA. The repertoire holds 200,000 to 250,000 clones, with approximately 84% as singletons. V was cut by 0 bases and J by 1 base, with 16 bases left in between. CDR1 and CDR2 from the germline V gene are GTSNPN and SVGIG (reference sequence). The CDR3 is made up of 18 amino acids. This clone appeared a few times.

Material for sequencing was peripheral blood. The TCR was taken from a man aged 50 or older with acute or convalescent COVID-19. The V and J genes are TRBV30 and TRBJ2-6; D is possibly TRBD2 (5 bases). This CDR3 is CAWSVRRTFASGANVLTF. The CDR3 nucleotides read TGTGCCTGGAGTGTACGGAGGACCTTTGCTTCTGGGGCCAACGTCCTGACTTTC.